This T cell receptor beta chain was captured in a study of blood T cell repertoires in COVID-19. For the study at large: Nucleic acid was either cDNA or gDNA, and it came from T cells, B-cell-depleted T cells, or PBMCs.

Profiling relied on immunoSEQ multiplex PCR, and the TCRdb table lists in-frame clones only, not all of them. The sample holds hundreds of thousands of clones; more than 70% are singletons and the top ten take 2.5% to 3.5%. The TCR was taken from a woman in her thirties with COVID-19, enrolled during active disease. Material for sequencing was peripheral blood.

The CDR3 sequence is CASVGGNWDTEAFF. Written as DNA, the CDR3 is TGTGCCAGCGTTGGGGGGAACTGGGACACTGAAGCTTTCTTT. The gene calls are TRBV28 and TRBJ1-1; TRBD1 is a possible D gene (5 bases). CDR1 is MDHEN, CDR2 SYDVKM, per germline. Trimming cost V 8 bases and J 3 bases, with 16 bases left between them. The CDR3 loop spans 14 amino acids. Filled out from reference TRBV28 and TRBJ1-1, the complete variable domain reads DVKVTQSSRYLVKRTGEKVFLECVQDMDHENMFWYRQDPGLGLRLIYFSYDVKMKEKGDIPEGYSVSREKKERFSLILESASTNQTSMYLCASVGGNWDTEAFFGQGTRLTVV.